Listed below are T cell receptor beta chains from one sample, sequenced in a study of blood T cell repertoires in COVID-19. Repertoires were generated with immunoSEQ multiplex PCR, while TCRdb's copy carries only in-frame clones and drops some. The sample contains nearly 300,000 clones, more than 70% of which appear only once. The sequencing sample was made of peripheral blood. These receptor sequences come from a woman aged 25 to 39 who had recovered from COVID-19. CDR3s include the opening cysteine and the closing phenylalanine or tryptophan. D genes are given only for firm matches. Size tells how often a clone was seen (once, few, many) or the class of an expanded clone, and some rows leave it out.

J | V | D | size | DNA | CDR3
TRBJ2-7 | TRBV10-3 | TRBD1 | - | TGTGCCATAAGGGGGACAGGGGTAGGAGAGCAGTACTTC | CAIRGTGVGEQYF
TRBJ2-2 | TRBV7-8 | TRBD1 | - | TGTGCCAGCAGCCGGACAGGGGGCTACACCGGGGAGCTGTTTTTT | CASSRTGGYTGELFF
TRBJ2-5 | TRBV19 | - | - | TGTGCCAGTAGTGACCCGCGGGAGACCCAGTACTTC | CASSDPRETQYF
TRBJ1-1 | TRBV18 | TRBD1 | - | TGTGCCAGCTCACTTGGACAGGGTGAAGCTTTCTTT | CASSLGQGEAFF
TRBJ1-5 | TRBV6-4 | - | - | TGTGCCAGCAGTGTCGGGGGGGATCAGCCCCAGCATTTT | CASSVGGDQPQHF
TRBJ2-2 | TRBV19 | - | - | TGTGCCAGTAGTATTAGGAGGCCGGCGAACACCGGGGAGCTGTTTTTT | CASSIRRPANTGELFF
TRBJ2-3 | TRBV7-2 | - | - | TGTGCCAGCAGCTTAGGCTCGGCAGGGGGCACAGATACGCAGTATTTT | CASSLGSAGGTDTQYF
TRBJ2-2 | TRBV29-1 | - | few | TGCAGCGTGCTAGAGAACACCGGGGAGCTGTTTTTT | CSVLENTGELFF
TRBJ2-5 | TRBV29-1 | TRBD2 | - | TGCAGCGTTGATTGGGGGGAGGGTGCTGCGACCCAGTACTTC | CSVDWGEGAATQYF
TRBJ2-7 | TRBV19 | TRBD1 | - | TGTGCCAGTAGTTCAGGGACAGCCTACGAGCAGTACTTC | CASSSGTAYEQYF
TRBJ1-5 | TRBV27 | - | - | TGTGCCAGCACGAGGGGAGGAGGTCAGCCCCAGCATTTT | CASTRGGGQPQHF
TRBJ1-2 | TRBV5-1 | TRBD1 | - | TGCGCCAGCAGCCCTGAGACAGGGGGCCGTGGCTACACCTTC | CASSPETGGRGYTF
TRBJ2-1 | TRBV4-3 | - | - | TGCGCCAGCAGCCAAACCGGGGCCTACAATGAGCAGTTCTTC | CASSQTGAYNEQFF
TRBJ1-4 | TRBV2 | - | - | TGTGCCAGCAGTGGCCCGGCGGGCCTTAATGAAAAACTGTTTTTT | CASSGPAGLNEKLFF
TRBJ1-1 | TRBV6-2/TRBV6-3 | TRBD1 | - | TGTGCCAGCAGTTTCGGGACAGGGGGTGGCACTGAAGCTTTCTTT | CASSFGTGGGTEAFF
TRBJ2-2 | TRBV7-9 | - | - | TGTGCCAGCAGCTTAGCGCGTGGAGGGACGAACACCGGGGAGCTGTTTTTT | CASSLARGGTNTGELFF
TRBJ2-7 | TRBV14 | - | - | TGTGCCAGCAGCCAGGTATCAAGAGCAGGCGAGCAGTACTTC | CASSQVSRAGEQYF
TRBJ2-5 | TRBV6-2/TRBV6-3 | - | - | TGTGCCAGCAGTTACCCCCGGGGTTATATGGAGACCCAGTACTTC | CASSYPRGYMETQYF
TRBJ2-7 | TRBV3-1/TRBV3-2 | TRBD2 | once | TGTGCCAGCAGCCAAGATCTAGCGGGGGGCTACGAGCAGTACTTC | CASSQDLAGGYEQYF
TRBJ2-7 | TRBV20-1 | - | - | TGCAGTGCTAGTTTCCGCCGGGGTGGGTACGAGCAGTACTTC | CSASFRRGGYEQYF
TRBJ1-4 | TRBV5-5 | - | - | TGTGCCAGCAGCTTGGCCGTCCCCCGGTCCGGTGAAAAACTGTTTTTT | CASSLAVPRSGEKLFF
TRBJ2-5 | TRBV10-3 | - | - | TGTGCCATTGCTTCGACCTCCGGCGGAGAGACCCAGTACTTC | CAIASTSGGETQYF